The clone carrying this T cell receptor beta chain was found many times. Its antigen is undetermined. For TCR beta, libraries came from quantitative 5'-RACE with molecular barcodes. TCRdb analysed the 5' RACE reads with MiXCR anew, one entry per CDR3 protein. The sample lists approximately 540,000 distinct CDR3 sequences; over 9.5% were seen once. This record comes from a study of CD8 T cells in ankylosing spondylitis. Trimming shortened V by 2 bases and J by 6 bases, and 10 bases separated the two germline ends. This CDR3 region has 13 residues. CDR1 and CDR2 from the germline V gene are SGHAT and FQNNGV. General study points: Among TCR beta sequences, a motif of fewer than 10 highly homologous variants appeared characteristic of ankylosing spondylitis blood. Previously reported in reactive arthritis synovial fluid and blood were some of the motif variants.

Sequencing input: blood, either unsorted or a sorted T cell fraction (not recorded which). The receptor was derived from a male donor with ankylosing spondylitis. This sequence joins TRBV11-2 and TRBJ2-5; no definite D call. The CDR3 spells CASSLTGHQTQYF. The CDR3, as DNA: TGTGCCAGCAGCTTAACCGGGCACCAGACCCAGTACTTC. Full variable domain (remainder filled in from reference TRBV11-2 and TRBJ2-5): EAGVAQSPRYKIIEKRQSVAFWCNPISGHATLYWYQQILGQGPKLLIQFQNNGVVDDSQLPKDRFSAERLKGVDSTLKIQPAKLEDSAVYLCASSLTGHQTQYFGPGTRLLVL.